These 7 T cell receptor beta chains were sequenced from one sample in a study of OX40 agonist ivuxolimab in advanced cancers. Assay: immunoSEQ multiplex PCR; the TCRdb copy retains only in-frame clones and omits some. The sample holds roughly 48,000 clones, approximately 79% seen once. The input for sequencing was CD4+ or CD8+ T cells sorted from blood, taken in a trial of the OX40 agonist ivuxolimab. Every receptor here comes from an adult with an advanced solid tumor such as melanoma, head and neck, liver or kidney cancer.

The chain is built from TRBV2 and TRBJ2-3, with D hard to call. CDR1 and CDR2 from the germline V gene are SNHLY and FYNNEI. The CDR3 consists of 12 residues. The V end was cut by 4 bases, the J end by 3 bases, with 5 bases between. The CDR3 protein is CASSVATDTQYF. The CDR3 DNA follows: TGTGCCAGCAGTGTCGCTACAGATACGCAGTATTTT.

The chain joins TRBV29-1 to TRBJ1-1, with D tentatively TRBD1 (6 bases). The CDR3 covers 14 residues. CDR1 and CDR2 from the germline V gene are SQVTM and ANQGSEA. V was clipped by 5 bases and J by 4 bases, with 17 bases between them. Here the CDR3 DNA reads TGCAGCGTTAACCACGGGACAACGGGCACTGAAGCTTTCTTT. Residues: CSVNHGTTGTEAFF.

The table lists this clone with a few counts. The rearrangement links TRBV11-2 to TRBJ2-5; D is unresolved. The J call may be wrong; the DNA end is better matched by TRBJ2-7. This CDR3 region has 13 residues. CDR1 and CDR2 (germline): SGHAT, FQNNGV. CDR3 region: CASSLEVASEQYF. Here the CDR3 DNA reads TGTGCCAGCAGCTTAGAAGTGGCCAGCGAGCAGTACTTC.

The J gene is TRBJ2-3, the V gene TRBV20-1, with TRBD2 matching over 9 bases. CDR1 and CDR2 from the germline V gene are DFQATT and SNEGSKA (reference sequence). Trimming removed 7 bases from V and 6 bases from J; junction bases left unmatched: 2. The length of the CDR3 is 11 residues. CDR3: CSGAGGDTQYF. CDR3 coding DNA: TGCAGTGGGGCGGGAGGGGATACGCAGTATTTT.

The J gene is TRBJ1-2, the V gene TRBV10-2; D gene uncertain. Germline CDR1 is WSHSY and CDR2 is SAAADI. The CDR3 contains 13 residues. V was shortened by 8 bases and J by 4 bases, with 14 bases between the two germline ends. This CDR3 reads CASGQEGGYGYTF. In nucleotides, the CDR3 is TGCGCCAGCGGTCAGGAGGGTGGCTATGGCTACACCTTC.

In its sample, this clone is medium-sized. This chain joins TRBV7-9 and TRBJ1-5; possibly TRBD1 for D (6 bases). Trimming took off 4 bases at V and 3 bases at J, with 10 bases between the two ends. The CDR3 has 14 amino acids. Germline V gives CDR1 SEHNR, CDR2 FQNEAQ (reference sequence). The CDR3 is CASSSTGINQPQHF. CDR3 sequence (DNA): TGTGCCAGCAGCTCTACAGGGATCAATCAGCCCCAGCATTTT.

The V and J genes are TRBV11-2 and TRBJ2-3; perhaps TRBD1 as D (5 bases). Germline-derived CDR1 and CDR2 are SGHAT and FQNNGV. This CDR3 spans 14 amino acids. V lost 4 bases and J lost 5, with 13 bases in between. The CDR3 spells CASSSDSRGDTQYF. Written as DNA, the CDR3 is TGTGCCAGCAGCTCTGACAGCCGCGGAGATACGCAGTATTTT.